This T cell receptor (beta chain) was documented in a study of CD8 T cells in ankylosing spondylitis. This clonotype was recorded at least ten times. What it recognizes is unknown. CDR3 length: 13 amino acids. CDR1 is MNHNS and CDR2 is SASEGT in the germline V gene. V was trimmed by 6 bases and J by 6 bases, leaving 11 bases between them. Study-wide findings and caveats: Those disease-linked clones were CD8+; they were also relatively rare in peripheral blood. Enrichment of disease-linked clones was reportedly significant in matched ankylosing spondylitis synovial fluid. It appeared that ankylosing spondylitis blood was characterized by a TCR beta motif of roughly 8 highly homologous variants.

Using its own MiXCR run on the 5' RACE reads, TCRdb lists one record per CDR3 protein. The data show some 250,000 distinct CDR3 sequences, about 24% seen once. Sample: blood, either unsorted or a sorted T cell fraction (not recorded which). The TCR originated in a male donor with ankylosing spondylitis or in good health (not recorded which). The V call is TRBV6-1, the J call TRBJ1-4, with a weak D call TRBD1 (5 bases). The CDR3: CASSLRDDEKLFF. The CDR3 bases are TGTGCCAGCAGCCTCCGGGACGATGAAAAACTGTTTTTT.